Listed below are T cell receptor beta chains from one sample, sequenced in a study of T cell changes during pregnancy in multiple sclerosis. Generated by immunoSEQ multiplex PCR, the TCRdb table keeps only in-frame clones and is missing some. In the table there are 100,000 or so clones, around 90% of which are singletons. The sample in question was peripheral blood, obtained in the second trimester of pregnancy. The receptor set was obtained from a female donor with multiple sclerosis, enrolled in a pregnancy study. CDR3s include the opening cysteine and the closing phenylalanine or tryptophan. D genes are given only for firm matches. Size values are once, few and many counts, or a class for expanded clones, and some rows have none.

TRBD1	TRBJ2-7	.	TRBV7-9	CASMRTGGDEQYF	TGTGCCAGCATGCGGACAGGGGGTGACGAGCAGTACTTC
.	TRBJ1-2	.	TRBV28	CASTGGAGNYGYTF	TGTGCCAGCACTGGGGGGGCAGGAAACTATGGCTACACCTTC
.	TRBJ2-2	.	TRBV2	CASSSQGAGELFF	TGTGCCAGCAGTTCCCAGGGTGCCGGGGAGCTGTTTTTT
.	TRBJ1-5	.	TRBV5-1	CASSFPGLDTHSNQPQHF	TGCGCCAGCAGCTTCCCCGGTTTAGACACTCATAGCAATCAGCCCCAGCATTTT
TRBD2	TRBJ2-3	.	TRBV7-3	CASSMTSDTQYF	TGTGCCAGCAGCATGACTAGCGATACGCAGTATTTT
.	TRBJ1-5	.	TRBV30	CAWRWRGEKPQHF	TGTGCCTGGAGGTGGAGGGGTGAGAAGCCCCAGCATTTT
.	TRBJ1-2	.	TRBV28	CASSLPLTGPDGYTF	TGTGCCAGCAGTTTACCCCTAACAGGGCCCGATGGCTACACCTTC
.	TRBJ2-7	.	TRBV7-9	CASSLVSAYEQYF	TGTGCCAGCAGCTTAGTGTCAGCCTACGAGCAGTACTTC
.	TRBJ1-2	.	TRBV19	CATQQLHYGYTF	TGTGCCACCCAACAGCTCCACTATGGCTACACCTTC
TRBD2	TRBJ2-3	.	TRBV9	CASSVAGGLPDTQYF	TGTGCCAGCAGCGTAGCGGGAGGGTTACCAGATACGCAGTATTTT
.	TRBJ2-7	.	TRBV6-5	CASRAGVQYEQYF	TGTGCCAGCAGGGCAGGGGTTCAATACGAGCAGTACTTC
.	TRBJ2-1	.	TRBV5-1	CASSKRGGGGYNEQFF	TGCGCCAGCAGCAAAAGAGGTGGGGGCGGCTACAATGAGCAGTTCTTC
TRBD2	TRBJ2-1	once	TRBV28	CASSPRLAGTVNEQFF	TGTGCCAGCAGTCCTAGACTAGCGGGGACCGTCAATGAGCAGTTCTTC
.	TRBJ2-7	.	TRBV6-6	CASSYKGIAWEQYF	TGTGCCAGCAGTTATAAGGGGATTGCGTGGGAGCAGTACTTC
.	TRBJ2-7	.	TRBV6-5	CASSFDRRTAYEQYF	TGTGCCAGCAGTTTCGACAGGAGGACAGCCTACGAGCAGTACTTC
TRBD1	TRBJ2-4	.	TRBV11-2	CASSLGTGANIQYF	TGTGCCAGCAGCTTAGGGACAGGGGCAAACATTCAGTACTTC
.	TRBJ2-7	.	TRBV19	CASSIGFGRVGIYEQYF	TGTGCCAGTAGTATTGGGTTTGGGCGTGTCGGTATCTACGAGCAGTACTTC
TRBD1	TRBJ1-3	.	TRBV5-1	CASATGVGNTIYF	TGCGCCAGCGCTACAGGGGTCGGAAACACCATATATTTT
.	TRBJ1-3	.	TRBV10-3	CAIGGASDVSGNTIYF	TGTGCCATCGGGGGGGCCAGCGACGTCTCTGGAAACACCATATATTTT
.	TRBJ2-5	.	TRBV9	CASSLVSGIQETQYF	TGTGCCAGCAGCTTGGTTAGCGGAATCCAAGAGACCCAGTACTTC
.	TRBJ2-7	.	TRBV6-5	CAARGSHQYEQYF	TGTGCCGCCCGGGGGTCTCATCAGTACGAGCAGTACTTC
TRBD2	TRBJ2-2	.	TRBV11-2	CASSLDLAGGDTGELFF	TGTGCCAGCAGCTTAGATCTCGCGGGAGGGGACACCGGGGAGCTGTTTTTT
.	TRBJ2-4	.	TRBV4-1	CASSQVDGLPPSF	TGCGCCAGCAGCCAAGTGGATGGGCTACCACCCTCCTTC
TRBD1	TRBJ2-1	once	TRBV19	CASKPGQGSNEQFF	TGTGCCAGTAAGCCGGGACAGGGGTCCAATGAGCAGTTCTTC
TRBD1	TRBJ2-7	.	TRBV28	CASSLGARTGSEQYF	TGTGCCAGCAGTTTGGGGGCCCGGACAGGGTCCGAGCAGTACTTC
.	TRBJ2-6	.	TRBV6-1	CASTPPRSGANVLTF	TGTGCCAGCACCCCCCCGCGCTCTGGGGCCAACGTCCTGACTTTC
.	TRBJ1-2	.	TRBV29-1	CSATRGQNNYGYTF	TGCAGCGCCACACGTGGGCAGAATAACTATGGCTACACCTTC
TRBD1	TRBJ1-4	.	TRBV4-2	CASSQLQGARIEKLFF	TGTGCCAGCAGCCAGTTACAGGGGGCGCGAATTGAAAAACTGTTTTTT
.	TRBJ1-4	.	TRBV11-2	CASSLTGNGGEKLFF	TGTGCCAGCAGCTTGACCGGGAACGGGGGTGAAAAACTGTTTTTT
TRBD1	TRBJ2-1	.	TRBV11-2	CASSLTGGVNEQFF	TGTGCCAGCAGCTTAACAGGGGGCGTGAATGAGCAGTTCTTC
TRBD1	TRBJ2-5	.	TRBV7-9	CASSLEGTVGETQYF	TGTGCCAGCAGCTTAGAGGGGACAGTGGGGGAGACCCAGTACTTC
.	TRBJ1-3	once	TRBV4-1	CASSQDEGRRGNTIYF	TGCGCCAGCAGCCAAGATGAGGGCCGGAGGGGAAACACCATATATTTT
TRBD1	TRBJ1-2	many	TRBV28	CASSFRDRPYGYTF	TGTGCCAGCAGTTTCAGGGACAGACCCTATGGCTACACCTTC
TRBD1	TRBJ2-7	.	TRBV5-3	CARSSRKTGRSEQYF	TGTGCCAGAAGCTCCAGAAAGACAGGGCGATCTGAGCAGTACTTC
.	TRBJ2-4	.	TRBV7-9	CASSLTNTGIQYF	TGTGCCAGCAGCCTGACAAATACTGGCATTCAGTACTTC